This T cell receptor beta chain originates from a study of post-analysis software for immune sequencing data. About the study: Relapsing-remitting, secondary progressive and progressive-relapsing multiple sclerosis courses were included.

General study results and limits: Samples from one preparation batch, clustered by F measure, grouped strongly together. Diversity measured as normalized Chao1 was significantly lower in multiple sclerosis patients than in controls. Patients used a few TRBV segments, including TRBV5-6, TRBV5-1 and TRBV20-1, more often than controls.

Each TCR beta cDNA library carried unique molecular identifiers. TCRdb re-called the PCR reads through MiXCR, storing one row per CDR3 protein. The repertoire holds some 690,000 distinct CDR3 sequences, with just under 30% as singletons. The germline CDR1 and CDR2 sequences are MNHEY and SVGAGI. The trim removed 6 bases at V and 3 bases at J, leaving 9 bases unmatched. The CDR3 is made up of 15 amino acids. This clonotype was observed a handful of times. Its antigen is currently unknown. This rearrangement joins TRBV6-5 to TRBJ2-7; 9 nucleotides agree with TRBD1. What was sequenced was blood. The receptor comes from a girl aged 10-17 years with multiple sclerosis. CDR3 amino acids: CASSRTGDSFYEQYF. The DNA for the CDR3 is TGTGCCAGCAGCCGGACAGGGGACTCCTTCTACGAGCAGTACTTC.